This entry lists 2 T cell receptor beta chains sequenced from one sample in a study of CD8+CD57+ T cells in acquired aplastic anemia. TCR beta VDJ and CDR3 were profiled, and genomic DNA was the template. TCRdb recomputed calls from the reads with MiXCR, one row per CDR3 protein. This table has approximately 380,000 distinct CDR3 sequences, about 70% appearing once. Sequenced input: sorted CD4+, CD8+, or CD8+CD57+ T cells (not recorded which) from PBMCs. All receptors come from a human donor in good health, serving as a control.

To note about this clonotype: The junction and the germline gene differ at one end; a read error may be behind it. The chain joins TRBV5-1 to TRBJ2-7; the D gene is possibly TRBD1 (6 bases). Germline loops: CDR1 SGHRS, CDR2 YFSETQ. This CDR3 spans 14 amino acids. This chain's CDR3 is CASSLSRGSYEQYF. CDR3 DNA: TGTGCCAGCAGTCTCTCCAGGGGCTCCTACGAGCAGTACTTC.

CDR3 in DNA: TGTGCCAGCAGCTCGAGGTCAGGGGCCATTAATGAAAAACTGTTTTTT. Protein: CASSSRSGAINEKLFF. The V and J genes are TRBV11-2 and TRBJ1-4; possible D gene TRBD1, 6 bases. Germline V gene data show CDR1 as SGHAT and CDR2 as FQNNGV. The CDR3 is 16 amino acids. Trimming took off 4 bases at V and 4 bases at J, with 16 bases between the two ends.